The clone carrying this TCR beta chain occurred a few times. Antigen specificity is unknown. This record belongs to a study of cytomegalovirus exposure and HLA in healthy donors. The wider study: Out of about 360 genotyped donors, roughly 78% belonged to the Caucasian-associated ancestry cluster.

60 Vbeta and 13 Jbeta primers were used in PCR. Generated by immunoSEQ multiplex PCR, the TCRdb table keeps only in-frame clones and is missing some. The sample records 190,000 or so clones, 79% being singletons. CDR3 size: 14 residues. Germline CDR1 reads SGHRS; CDR2 reads YFSETQ. Trimming pared 5 bases from V and 0 bases from J, leaving 11 bases between. Study-wide findings and caveats: TCR beta chain V- and J-gene trimming was linked, in a later analysis, to a missense variant in DCLRE1C. Across HLA loci, a later analysis found differing TCR association rates, with DRB1 most and HLA-C fewest. TCR sequences were mostly rare, though some public TCRs occurred in many donors.

The TCR comes from a male donor in good health and CMV-seropositive. Sequencing was performed on PBMCs. V and J are TRBV5-1 and TRBJ1-1; D is unclear. CDR3 region: CASSSLDVNTEAFF. CDR3 DNA: TGCGCCAGCAGTTCCCTAGACGTGAACACTGAAGCTTTCTTT.